A single TCR beta chain is shown here with its context. V was clipped by 7 bases and J by 1 base, with 5 bases between them. The CDR3 consists of 11 residues. CDR1 and CDR2 from the germline V gene are SGHRS and YFSETQ. Data came from immunoSEQ multiplex PCR; TCRdb stores just in-frame clones and leaves some out. The sample holds 75,000 to 85,000 clones, under 97% seen once. This sample is drawn from a study of technical replicates of blood from a handful of donors. The clonotype originates from a human donor in good health. Material: T cells isolated from PBMCs. The chain carries TRBV5-1 and TRBJ1-1; weak D call: TRBD1 (5 bases). CDR3 region: CASQGNTEAFF. CDR3 nucleotides: TGCGCCAGCCAGGGGAACACTGAAGCTTTCTTT.